Shown below are 9 T cell receptor beta chains from a single sample sequenced in a study of cytomegalovirus exposure and HLA in healthy donors. This PCR relied on a set of 60 Vbeta primers and 13 Jbeta primers. Method: immunoSEQ multiplex PCR; TCRdb's copy keeps in-frame clones and lacks some. The repertoire includes around 200,000 clones, just under 85% of them detected once, and about 0.6% sits in the top ten. Sequenced input: PBMCs. These receptors all stem from a middle-aged woman in good health and CMV-seronegative.

The rearrangement joins TRBV9 to TRBJ1-1; maybe TRBD1 (6 bases). The V end was cut by 3 bases, the J end by 3 bases, with 9 bases between. This CDR3 region has 13 residues. The V gene's germline CDR1 is SGDLS and CDR2 YYNGEE. The CDR3 region has the DNA TGTGCCAGCAGCGCAACAGGGTACACTGAAGCTTTCTTT. The encoded protein is CASSATGYTEAFF.

This chain joins TRBV4-1 and TRBJ2-4; perhaps TRBD1 as D (5 bases). There are 17 residues in the CDR3. Germline CDR1 reads MGHRA; CDR2 reads YSYEKL. Trimming stripped 0 bases from V and 2 bases from J, with 14 bases between. Here the CDR3 reads CASSQDQGAGSKNIQYF. The DNA for the CDR3 is TGCGCCAGCAGCCAAGATCAAGGGGCTGGATCCAAAAACATTCAGTACTTC.

CDR3 nucleotide sequence: TGTGCCAGCTCACCAGATTTAGTGAACACCATATATTTT. Its translation is CASSPDLVNTIYF. This chain joins TRBV18 and TRBJ1-3; no reliable D call. Germline lookup yields CDR1 KGHSH and CDR2 LQKENI. Trimming stripped 2 bases from V and 7 bases from J, with 9 bases between. The CDR3 is made up of 13 amino acids.

This rearrangement joins TRBV2 to TRBJ1-1, with D perhaps TRBD1 (5 bases). The CDR3 spans 15 residues. CDR1 SNHLY and CDR2 FYNNEI come from the germline V gene. V dropped 4 bases and J dropped 0 bases, with 12 bases sitting between them. The CDR3 DNA sequence: TGTGCCAGCAGTGTAATACAGGTAATGAACACTGAAGCTTTCTTT. This codes for CASSVIQVMNTEAFF.

This chain links TRBV28 with TRBJ2-7; 11 bases fit TRBD1. CDR3 size: 13 residues. Germline V gene data show CDR1 as MDHEN and CDR2 as SYDVKM. Trimming at V came to 7 bases and at J to 3 bases, leaving 2 bases not matched to a gene. CDR3 loop: CASTGTGGYEQYF. In DNA, the CDR3 is TGTGCCAGCACCGGGACAGGGGGCTACGAGCAGTACTTC.

The chain joins TRBV5-1 to TRBJ1-2, with D possibly matching TRBD1 (5 bases). Germline V lookup: CDR1 SGHRS, CDR2 YFSETQ. The CDR3 runs to 15 residues. Trimming pared 4 bases from V and 2 bases from J, leaving 15 bases between. The DNA of the CDR3 is TGCGCCAGCAGCCGGGAAGGGGCGGGAAACTATGGCTACACCTTC. Amino acids: CASSREGAGNYGYTF.

V usage is TRBV7-9 and J usage is TRBJ2-1; no reliable D call. Germline values: CDR1 SEHNR, CDR2 FQNEAQ (reference sequence). The CDR3 sequence is 13 residues long. The V and J ends lost 1 base and 4 bases respectively, with 5 bases between them. DNA for the CDR3: TGTGCCAGCAGCTTAGTCACTTACAATGAGCAGTTCTTC. Protein: CASSLVTYNEQFF.

The chain is built from TRBV6-6 and TRBJ1-1; no clear D. The CDR3 runs 14 residues. V was shortened by 0 bases and J by 1 base, with 6 bases between the two germline ends. CDR1 MNHNY and CDR2 SVGAGI come from the germline V gene (reference sequence). The CDR3 loop is CASSYSAGNTEAFF. The CDR3 coding sequence is TGTGCCAGCAGTTACTCGGCAGGGAACACTGAAGCTTTCTTT.

This chain links TRBV9 with TRBJ1-1; 8 nucleotides agree with TRBD1. After removal of 3 bases from V and 0 bases from J, the junction contained 1 base not matched to a gene. The CDR3 runs 14 residues. Germline CDR1 is SGDLS and CDR2 is YYNGEE. This chain's CDR3 is CASSGDRLNTEAFF. CDR3 nucleotide sequence: TGTGCCAGCAGCGGGGACAGGCTGAACACTGAAGCTTTCTTT. The variable domain in full, completed from reference TRBV9 and TRBJ1-1, reads DSGVTQTPKHLITATGQRVTLRCSPRSGDLSVYWYQQSLDQGLQFLIQYYNGEERAKGNILERFSAQQFPDLHSELNLSSLELGDSALYFCASSGDRLNTEAFFGQGTRLTVV.